This T cell receptor beta chain was observed in a study of cytomegalovirus exposure and HLA in healthy donors. The primer mix had 60 Vbeta and 13 Jbeta primers. The assay was immunoSEQ multiplex PCR, and TCRdb's table has in-frame clones only and misses some. The sample includes 160,000 or so clones, almost 80% of them seen just once. This CDR3 is built from 14 residues. Germline lookup yields CDR1 SGHNT and CDR2 YENEEA. Germline trimming cut 5 bases from V and 2 bases from J; bases unmatched to any gene: 2. The study's findings and limits: Later analysis showed most CMV-associated TCR beta chains appearing HLA-restricted. V- and J-gene trimming of TCR beta was linked (in a later analysis) to a missense DCLRE1C variant.

Notes on this clone: Its antigen is unknown.

Sequencing was done on a sample of PBMCs. V gene TRBV11-3 combines with J gene TRBJ1-3, with 8 bases identical to TRBD1. This receptor was identified in a man aged 18-30 years in good health and CMV-seropositive. The DNA for the CDR3 is TGTGCCAGCAGCGCGACAGGGGCTGGAAACACCATATATTTT. Its translation: CASSATGAGNTIYF.